Each of the 3 T cell receptor beta chains below was sequenced from the same sample in a study of long-term antiretroviral therapy in people with HIV. The assay, immunoSEQ v3.0, was run at survey level. Sequenced by immunoSEQ multiplex PCR; TCRdb stores in-frame clones only, minus some. The sample includes tens of thousands of clones, 70% to 90% seen only once; the top ten take 4% to 6%. The sequencing here drew on unsorted PBMCs, taken more than 2.6 years after starting antiretroviral therapy. Receptors originate from a middle-aged man with HIV.

The chain employs TRBV2 and TRBJ2-7; the match to TRBD2 covers 8 bases. The germline gives CDR1 SNHLY, CDR2 FYNNEI. The V and J ends lost 8 bases and 2 bases, in that order; junction bases with no gene match: 8. CDR3 length: 14 residues. Here the CDR3 reads CASVERETPYEQYF. The CDR3 coding sequence is TGTGCCAGCGTGGAGCGGGAGACCCCCTACGAGCAGTACTTC.

This chain uses TRBV30 with TRBJ2-1; no reliable D call. Deletions cut 5 bases from V and 2 bases from J, with 13 bases between. The CDR3 contains 14 residues. CDR1 is GTSNPN and CDR2 is SVGIG in the germline V gene (reference sequence). The CDR3 coding sequence is TGTGCCTGGGACCCCCGAGGCACCTACAATGAGCAGTTCTTC. This codes for CAWDPRGTYNEQFF.

This clone was observed a single time. The chain couples TRBV4-2 to TRBJ2-2; 9 nucleotides line up with TRBD1. V shed 2 bases, J shed 4 bases, and the junction held 5 bases outside the gene matches. This CDR3 is built from 16 residues. Germline V gene data show CDR1 as LGHNA and CDR2 as YNFKEQ. The CDR3 is CASSQIGTGTTGELFF. The CDR3, as DNA: TGTGCCAGCAGCCAAATCGGGACAGGGACCACCGGGGAGCTGTTTTTT.